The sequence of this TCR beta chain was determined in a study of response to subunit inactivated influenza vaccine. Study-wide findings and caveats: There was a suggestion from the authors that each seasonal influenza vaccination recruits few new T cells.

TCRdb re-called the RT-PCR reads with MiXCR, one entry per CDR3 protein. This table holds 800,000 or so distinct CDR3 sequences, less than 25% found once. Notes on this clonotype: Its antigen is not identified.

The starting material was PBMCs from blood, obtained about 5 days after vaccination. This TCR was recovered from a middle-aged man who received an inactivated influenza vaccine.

CDR3 residues: CASSVTGTGAYEQYF. CDR3 bases: TGTGCCAGCAGTGTCACCGGGACAGGGGCTTACGAGCAGTACTTC. V gene TRBV6-1 combines with J gene TRBJ2-7, with 10 bases that match TRBD1. V shed 4 bases and J 4 bases; nucleotides not matched to a gene: 7. Per germline, CDR1 MNHNS and CDR2 SASEGT. This CDR3 is built from 15 residues.